Below, 2 T cell receptor beta chains from the same sample are listed, as sequenced in a study of early T cells in non-severe SARS-CoV-2 infection. TCRdb passed the 5' RACE reads through MiXCR, listing each CDR3 protein once. Altogether more than 35,000 distinct CDR3 sequences are present, 4.6% being singletons, with the ten largest covering around 16%. Sequenced sample: whole blood. The receptors stem from an adult who was a healthcare worker with PCR-confirmed SARS-CoV-2 infection or an uninfected control (not recorded which).

This clonotype was counted ten times or more. The V gene is TRBV6-5, the J gene TRBJ2-6; the D is unclear. Trimming pared 0 bases from V and 2 bases from J, leaving 8 bases between. The V gene's germline CDR1 is MNHEY and CDR2 SVGAGI. The length of the CDR3 is 16 residues. The CDR3 DNA sequence: TGTGCCAGCAGTTACTCGATCCCTGCTGGGGCCAACGTCCTGACTTTC. Translated, it gives CASSYSIPAGANVLTF.

To note about this clonotype: This may stem from a read error, because a much larger clone lies one nucleotide away. This CDR3 reads CAGSSTASYEQYF. CDR3 nucleotides: TGTGCCGGCAGTTCGACTGCCTCCTACGAGCAGTACTTC. J is TRBJ2-7 and V is TRBV6-2 or TRBV6-3; D is ambiguous. This CDR3 contains 13 residues. Germline lookup yields CDR1 MNHEY and CDR2 SVGEGT.